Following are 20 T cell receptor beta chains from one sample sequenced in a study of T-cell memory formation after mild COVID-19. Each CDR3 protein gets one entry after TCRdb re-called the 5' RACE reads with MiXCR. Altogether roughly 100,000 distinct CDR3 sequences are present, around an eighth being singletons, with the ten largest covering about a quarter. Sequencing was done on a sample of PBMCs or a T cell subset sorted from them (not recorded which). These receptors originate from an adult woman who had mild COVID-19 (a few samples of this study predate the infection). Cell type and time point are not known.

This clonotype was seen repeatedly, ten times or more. The CDR3 nucleotides are TGTGCCAGCAGCTTCGGGACTGGCACAGATACGCAGTATTTT. It codes for CASSFGTGTDTQYF. The genes are TRBV7-3 and TRBJ2-3; D may be TRBD2 (6 bases). Germline V gene data show CDR1 as SGHTA and CDR2 as FQGTGA. The CDR3 is made up of 14 amino acids. Deletions cut 3 bases from V and 1 base from J, with 8 bases between.

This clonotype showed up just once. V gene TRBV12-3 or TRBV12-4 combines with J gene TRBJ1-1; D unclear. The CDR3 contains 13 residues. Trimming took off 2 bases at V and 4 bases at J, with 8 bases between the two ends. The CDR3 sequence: CASSLKDGTEAFF. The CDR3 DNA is TGTGCCAGCAGTTTAAAGGACGGCACTGAAGCTTTCTTT.

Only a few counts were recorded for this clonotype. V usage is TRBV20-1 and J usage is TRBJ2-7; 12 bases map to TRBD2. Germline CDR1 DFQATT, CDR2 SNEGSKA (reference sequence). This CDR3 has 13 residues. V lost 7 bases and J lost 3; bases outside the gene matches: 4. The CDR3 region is CSVPGLAGYEQYF. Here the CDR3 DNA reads TGCAGTGTTCCGGGACTAGCGGGCTACGAGCAGTACTTC.

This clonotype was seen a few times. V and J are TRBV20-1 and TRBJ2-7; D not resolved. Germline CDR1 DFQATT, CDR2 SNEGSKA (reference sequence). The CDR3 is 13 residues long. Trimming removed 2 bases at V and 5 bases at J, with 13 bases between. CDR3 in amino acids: CSARTGPRNEQYF. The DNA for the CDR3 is TGCAGTGCTAGAACCGGGCCCAGGAACGAGCAGTACTTC.

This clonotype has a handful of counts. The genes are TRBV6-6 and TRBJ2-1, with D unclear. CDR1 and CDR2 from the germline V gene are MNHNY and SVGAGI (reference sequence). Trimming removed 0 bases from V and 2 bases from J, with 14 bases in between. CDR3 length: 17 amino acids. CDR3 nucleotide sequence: TGTGCCAGCAGTTACTCGAACGGTGAGAGTGCCTACAATGAGCAGTTCTTC. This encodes CASSYSNGESAYNEQFF.

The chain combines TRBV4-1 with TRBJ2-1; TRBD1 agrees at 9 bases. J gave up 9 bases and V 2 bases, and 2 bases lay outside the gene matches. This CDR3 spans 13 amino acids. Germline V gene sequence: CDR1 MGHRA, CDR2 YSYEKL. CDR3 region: CASSQQTGGEQFF. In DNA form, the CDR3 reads TGCGCCAGCAGCCAACAGACAGGGGGTGAGCAGTTCTTC.

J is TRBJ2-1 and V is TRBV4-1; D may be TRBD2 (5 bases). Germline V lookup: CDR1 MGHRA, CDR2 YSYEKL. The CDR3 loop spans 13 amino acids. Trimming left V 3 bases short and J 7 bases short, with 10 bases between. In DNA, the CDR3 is TGCGCCAGCAGCCAGGTGCTAGCTAATGAGCAGTTCTTC. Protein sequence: CASSQVLANEQFF.

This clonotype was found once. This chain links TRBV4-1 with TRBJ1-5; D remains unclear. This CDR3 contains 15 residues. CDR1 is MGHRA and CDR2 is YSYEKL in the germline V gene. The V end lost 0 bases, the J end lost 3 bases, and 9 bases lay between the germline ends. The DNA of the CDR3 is TGCGCCAGCAGCCAAGAGTCCAGCGCCAATCAGCCCCAGCATTTT. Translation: CASSQESSANQPQHF.

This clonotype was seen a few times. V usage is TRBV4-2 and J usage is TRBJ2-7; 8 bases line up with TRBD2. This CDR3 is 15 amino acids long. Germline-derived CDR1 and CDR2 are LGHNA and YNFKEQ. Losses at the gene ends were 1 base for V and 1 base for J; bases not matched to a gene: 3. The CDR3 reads CASSQGLAGSYEQYF. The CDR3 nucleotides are TGTGCCAGCAGCCAAGGATTAGCGGGATCCTACGAGCAGTACTTC.

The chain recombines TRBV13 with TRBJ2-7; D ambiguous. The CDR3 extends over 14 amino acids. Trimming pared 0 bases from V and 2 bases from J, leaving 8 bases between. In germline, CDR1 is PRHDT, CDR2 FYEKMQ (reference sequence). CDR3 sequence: CASSLGGGPYEQYF. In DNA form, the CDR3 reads TGTGCCAGCAGCTTAGGCGGCGGTCCCTACGAGCAGTACTTC.

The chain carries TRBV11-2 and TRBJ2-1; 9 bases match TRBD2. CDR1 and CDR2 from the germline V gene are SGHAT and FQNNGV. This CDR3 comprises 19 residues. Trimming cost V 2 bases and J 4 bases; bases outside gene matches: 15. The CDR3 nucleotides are TGTGCCAGCAGCTTAATCTTTAATAGCGGGGGCCCTTTATACAATGAGCAGTTCTTC. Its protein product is CASSLIFNSGGPLYNEQFF.

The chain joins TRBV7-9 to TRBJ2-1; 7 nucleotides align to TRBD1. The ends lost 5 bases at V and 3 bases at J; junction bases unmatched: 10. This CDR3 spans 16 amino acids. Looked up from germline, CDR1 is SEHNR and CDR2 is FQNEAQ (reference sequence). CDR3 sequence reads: CASSLYWAGGYNEQFF. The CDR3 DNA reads TGTGCCAGCAGCCTGTACTGGGCAGGGGGCTACAATGAGCAGTTCTTC. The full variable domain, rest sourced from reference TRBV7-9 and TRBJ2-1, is DTGVSQNPRHKITKRGQNVTFRCDPISEHNRLYWYRQTLGQGPEFLTYFQNEAQLEKSRLLSDRFSAERPKGSFSTLEIQRTEQGDSAMYLCASSLYWAGGYNEQFFGPGTRLTVL.

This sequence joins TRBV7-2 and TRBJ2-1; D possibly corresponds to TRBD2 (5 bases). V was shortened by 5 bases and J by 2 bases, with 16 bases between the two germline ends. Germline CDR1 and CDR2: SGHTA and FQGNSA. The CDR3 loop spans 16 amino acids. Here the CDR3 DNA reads TGTGCCAGCAGCACGGCCCGACTACATCCCTACAATGAGCAGTTCTTC. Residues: CASSTARLHPYNEQFF.

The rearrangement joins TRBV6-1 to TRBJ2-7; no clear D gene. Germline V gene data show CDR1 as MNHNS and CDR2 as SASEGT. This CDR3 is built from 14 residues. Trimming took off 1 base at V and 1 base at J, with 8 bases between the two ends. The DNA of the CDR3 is TGTGCCAGCAGTGAAGTTGTGGGATCCTACGAGCAGTACTTC. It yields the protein CASSEVVGSYEQYF.

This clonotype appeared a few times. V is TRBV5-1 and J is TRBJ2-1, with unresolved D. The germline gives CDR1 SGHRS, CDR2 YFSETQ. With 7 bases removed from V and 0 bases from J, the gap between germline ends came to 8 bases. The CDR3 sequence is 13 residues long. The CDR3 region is CASSGVSYNEQFF. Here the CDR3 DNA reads TGCGCCAGCTCTGGGGTCTCCTACAATGAGCAGTTCTTC.

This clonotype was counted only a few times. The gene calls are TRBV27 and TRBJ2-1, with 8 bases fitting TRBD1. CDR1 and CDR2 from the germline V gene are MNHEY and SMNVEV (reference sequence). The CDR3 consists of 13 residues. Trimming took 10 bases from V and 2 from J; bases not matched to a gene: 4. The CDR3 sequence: CAIGTGPYNEQFF. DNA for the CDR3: TGTGCCATCGGGACAGGTCCCTACAATGAGCAGTTCTTC.

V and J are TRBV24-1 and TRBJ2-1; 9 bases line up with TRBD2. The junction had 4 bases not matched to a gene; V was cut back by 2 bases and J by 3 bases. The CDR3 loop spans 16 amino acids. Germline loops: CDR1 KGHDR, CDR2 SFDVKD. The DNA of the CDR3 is TGTGCCACCAGTGATTATCGGACTAGCGTCTACAATGAGCAGTTCTTC. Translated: CATSDYRTSVYNEQFF.

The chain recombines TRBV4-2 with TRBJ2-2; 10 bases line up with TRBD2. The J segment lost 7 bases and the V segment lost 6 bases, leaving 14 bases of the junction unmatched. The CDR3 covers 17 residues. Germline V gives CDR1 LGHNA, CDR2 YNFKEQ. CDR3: CASRGPEAGGPHGELFF. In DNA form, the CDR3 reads TGTGCCAGCAGAGGTCCGGAAGCGGGAGGGCCCCACGGGGAGCTGTTTTTT.

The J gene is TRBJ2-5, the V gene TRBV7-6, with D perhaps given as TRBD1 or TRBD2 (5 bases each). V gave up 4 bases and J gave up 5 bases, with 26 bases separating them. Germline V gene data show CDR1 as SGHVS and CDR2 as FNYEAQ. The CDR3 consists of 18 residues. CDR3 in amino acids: CASSSHPTPAGAGETQYF. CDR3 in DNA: TGTGCCAGCAGCTCCCATCCGACCCCGGCCGGGGCCGGGGAGACCCAGTACTTC. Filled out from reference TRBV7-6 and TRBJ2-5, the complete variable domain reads GAGVSQSPRYKVTKRGQDVALRCDPISGHVSLYWYRQALGQGPEFLTYFNYEAQQDKSGLPNDRFSAERPEGSISTLTIQRTEQRDSAMYRCASSSHPTPAGAGETQYFGPGTRLLVL.

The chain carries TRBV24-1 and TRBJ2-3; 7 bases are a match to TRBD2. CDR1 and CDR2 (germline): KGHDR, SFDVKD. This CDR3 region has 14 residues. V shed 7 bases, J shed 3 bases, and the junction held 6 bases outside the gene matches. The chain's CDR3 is CATSRGRITDTQYF. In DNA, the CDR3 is TGTGCCACCAGCCGCGGGAGAATAACAGATACGCAGTATTTT.